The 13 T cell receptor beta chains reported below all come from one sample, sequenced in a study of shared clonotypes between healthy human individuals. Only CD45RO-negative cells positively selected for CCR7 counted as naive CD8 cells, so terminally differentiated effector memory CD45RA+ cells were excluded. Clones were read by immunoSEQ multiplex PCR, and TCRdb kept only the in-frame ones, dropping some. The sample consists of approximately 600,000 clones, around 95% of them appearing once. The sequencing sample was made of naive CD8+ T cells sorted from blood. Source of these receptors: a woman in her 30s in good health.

This chain's CDR3 is CSAVISTDTQYF. The CDR3 nucleotides read TGCAGCGCCGTAATTAGCACAGATACGCAGTATTTT. This chain uses TRBV29-1 with TRBJ2-3; D not resolved. Deletions cut 7 bases from V and 0 bases from J, with 8 bases between. This CDR3 has 12 residues. Looked up from germline, CDR1 is SQVTM and CDR2 is ANQGSEA.

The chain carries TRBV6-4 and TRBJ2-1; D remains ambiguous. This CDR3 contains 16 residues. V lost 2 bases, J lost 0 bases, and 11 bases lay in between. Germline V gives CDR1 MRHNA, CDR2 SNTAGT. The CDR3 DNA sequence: TGTGCCAGCAGTGACACAGACCGAAGCTCCTACAATGAGCAGTTCTTC. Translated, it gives CASSDTDRSSYNEQFF.

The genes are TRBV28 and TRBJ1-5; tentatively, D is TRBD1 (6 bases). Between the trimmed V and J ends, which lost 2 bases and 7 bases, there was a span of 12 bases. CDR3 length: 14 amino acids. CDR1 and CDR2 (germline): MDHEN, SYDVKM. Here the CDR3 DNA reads TGTGCCAGCAGTTTACGGGGGGCAAGACAGCCCCAGCATTTT. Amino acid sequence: CASSLRGARQPQHF. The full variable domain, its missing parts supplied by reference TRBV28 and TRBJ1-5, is DVKVTQSSRYLVKRTGEKVFLECVQDMDHENMFWYRQDPGLGLRLIYFSYDVKMKEKGDIPEGYSVSREKKERFSLILESASTNQTSMYLCASSLRGARQPQHFGDGTRLSIL.

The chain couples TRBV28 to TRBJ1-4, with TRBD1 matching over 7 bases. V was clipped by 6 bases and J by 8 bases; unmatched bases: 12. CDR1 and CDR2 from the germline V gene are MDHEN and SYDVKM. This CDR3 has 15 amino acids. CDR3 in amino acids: CASRQETGIGEKLFF. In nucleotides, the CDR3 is TGTGCCAGCAGACAGGAGACAGGGATAGGGGAAAAACTGTTTTTT.

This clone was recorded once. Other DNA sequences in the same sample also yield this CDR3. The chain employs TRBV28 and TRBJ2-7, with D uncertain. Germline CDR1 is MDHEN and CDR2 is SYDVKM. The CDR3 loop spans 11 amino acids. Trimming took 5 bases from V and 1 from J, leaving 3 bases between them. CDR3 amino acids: CASSASYEQYF. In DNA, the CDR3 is TGTGCCAGCAGTGCGTCCTACGAGCAGTACTTC.

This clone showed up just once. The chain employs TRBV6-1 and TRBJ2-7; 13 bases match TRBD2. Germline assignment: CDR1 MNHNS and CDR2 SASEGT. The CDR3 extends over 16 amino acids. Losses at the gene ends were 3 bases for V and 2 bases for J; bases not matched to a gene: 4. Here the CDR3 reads CASSDWTSGSAYEQYF. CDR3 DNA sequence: TGTGCCAGCAGTGACTGGACTAGCGGGAGTGCCTACGAGCAGTACTTC.

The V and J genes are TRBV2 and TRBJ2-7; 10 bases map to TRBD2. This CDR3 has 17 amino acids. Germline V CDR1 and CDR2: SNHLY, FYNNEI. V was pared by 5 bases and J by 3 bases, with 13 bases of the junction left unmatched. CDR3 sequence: CASSHLTSGYELYEQYF. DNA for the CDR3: TGTGCCAGCAGTCATCTGACTAGCGGGTATGAACTCTACGAGCAGTACTTC.

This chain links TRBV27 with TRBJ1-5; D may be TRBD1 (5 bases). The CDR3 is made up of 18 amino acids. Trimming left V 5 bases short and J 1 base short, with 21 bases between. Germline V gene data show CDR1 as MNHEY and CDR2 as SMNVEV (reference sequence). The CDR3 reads CASSARTLSGISNQPQHF. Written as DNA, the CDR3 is TGTGCCAGCAGTGCCAGGACACTAAGCGGGATCAGCAATCAGCCCCAGCATTTT.

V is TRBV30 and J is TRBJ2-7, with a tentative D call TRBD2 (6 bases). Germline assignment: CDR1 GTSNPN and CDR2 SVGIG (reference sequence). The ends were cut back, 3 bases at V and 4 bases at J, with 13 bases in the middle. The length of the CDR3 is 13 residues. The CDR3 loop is CAWRSRREYEQYF. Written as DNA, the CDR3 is TGTGCCTGGAGGTCTCGCCGGGAGTACGAGCAGTACTTC.

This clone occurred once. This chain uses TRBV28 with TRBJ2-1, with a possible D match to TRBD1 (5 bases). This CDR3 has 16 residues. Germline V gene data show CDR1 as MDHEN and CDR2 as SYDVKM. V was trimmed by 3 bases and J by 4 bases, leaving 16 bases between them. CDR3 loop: CASSFWGGSLYNEQFF. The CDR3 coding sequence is TGTGCCAGCAGTTTTTGGGGCGGTTCCCTTTACAATGAGCAGTTCTTC.

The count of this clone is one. The CDR3 is CASSETQRYEQYF. The DNA for the CDR3 is TGTGCCAGCAGTGAAACTCAGCGCTACGAGCAGTACTTC. V gene TRBV2 combines with J gene TRBJ2-7, with D unclear. Trimming took off 2 bases at V and 3 bases at J, with 8 bases between the two ends. Germline V gives CDR1 SNHLY, CDR2 FYNNEI. This CDR3 is built from 13 residues.

The CDR3 nucleotides read TGCAGCGTTCTTCTGGGCGGGAGCTACGAGCAGTACTTC. This translates into CSVLLGGSYEQYF. J is TRBJ2-5 and V is TRBV29-1; 7 nucleotides line up with TRBD2. The J call is doubtful: the DNA matches TRBJ2-7 better. Germline CDR1 reads SQVTM; CDR2 reads ANQGSEA. The CDR3 loop spans 13 amino acids.

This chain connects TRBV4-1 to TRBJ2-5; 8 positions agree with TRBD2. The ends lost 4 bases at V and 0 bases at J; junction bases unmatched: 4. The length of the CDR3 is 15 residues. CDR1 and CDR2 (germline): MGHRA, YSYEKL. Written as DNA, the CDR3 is TGCGCCAGCAGCCCCCCGGGGGGGAACCAAGAGACCCAGTACTTC. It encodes CASSPPGGNQETQYF.